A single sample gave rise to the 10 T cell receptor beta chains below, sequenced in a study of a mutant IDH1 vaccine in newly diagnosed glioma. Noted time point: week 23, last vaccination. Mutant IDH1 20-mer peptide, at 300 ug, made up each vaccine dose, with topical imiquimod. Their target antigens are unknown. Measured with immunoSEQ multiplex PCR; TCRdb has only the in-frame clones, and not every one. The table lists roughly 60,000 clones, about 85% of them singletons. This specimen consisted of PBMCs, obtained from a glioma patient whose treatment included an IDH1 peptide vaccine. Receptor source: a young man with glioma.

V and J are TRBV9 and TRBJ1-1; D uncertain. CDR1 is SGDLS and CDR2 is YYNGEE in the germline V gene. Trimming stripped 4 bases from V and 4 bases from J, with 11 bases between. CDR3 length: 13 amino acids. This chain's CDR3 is CASSPLGGTEAFF. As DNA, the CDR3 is TGTGCCAGCAGCCCCCTAGGAGGCACTGAAGCTTTCTTT.

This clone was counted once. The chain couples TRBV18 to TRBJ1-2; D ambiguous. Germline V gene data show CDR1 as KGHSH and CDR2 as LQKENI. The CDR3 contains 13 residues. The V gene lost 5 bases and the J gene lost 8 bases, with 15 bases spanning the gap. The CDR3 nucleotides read TGTGCCAGCTCAGGATCCGTATACCTCGGCTACACCTTC. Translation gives CASSGSVYLGYTF.

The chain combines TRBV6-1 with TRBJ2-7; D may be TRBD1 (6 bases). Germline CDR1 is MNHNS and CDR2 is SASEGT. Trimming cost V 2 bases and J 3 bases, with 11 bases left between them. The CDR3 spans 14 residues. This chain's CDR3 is CASSETRGFYEQYF. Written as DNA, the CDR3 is TGTGCCAGCAGTGAAACCAGGGGATTCTACGAGCAGTACTTC.

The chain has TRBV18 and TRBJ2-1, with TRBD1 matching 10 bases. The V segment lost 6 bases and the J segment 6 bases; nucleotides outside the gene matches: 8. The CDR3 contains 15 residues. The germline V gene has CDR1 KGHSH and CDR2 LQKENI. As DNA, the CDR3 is TGTGCCAGCTCCCCGACAGGGGGCAAAGGCAATGAGCAGTTCTTC. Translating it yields CASSPTGGKGNEQFF.

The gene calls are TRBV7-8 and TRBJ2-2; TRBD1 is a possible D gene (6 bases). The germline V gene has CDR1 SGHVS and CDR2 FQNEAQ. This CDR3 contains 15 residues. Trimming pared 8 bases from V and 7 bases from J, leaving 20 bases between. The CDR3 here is CASSRRQGIGGELFF. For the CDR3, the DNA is TGTGCCAGCTCCCGACGTCAGGGGATTGGCGGGGAGCTGTTTTTT. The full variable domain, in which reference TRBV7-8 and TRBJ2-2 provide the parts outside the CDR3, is GAGVSQSPRYKVAKRGQDVALRCDPISGHVSLFWYQQALGQGPEFLTYFQNEAQLDKSGLPSDRFFAERPEGSVSTLKIQRTQQEDSAVYLCASSRRQGIGGELFFGEGSRLTVL.

Here the CDR3 DNA reads TGTGCCAGCAGCTTGGTAGGGTCTTCCTACAATGAGCAGTTCTTC. Translated, it gives CASSLVGSSYNEQFF. The rearrangement links TRBV5-6 to TRBJ2-1; no clear D gene. Germline loops: CDR1 SGHDT, CDR2 YYEEEE. V was shortened by 0 bases and J by 1 base, with 8 bases between the two germline ends. CDR3 length: 15 residues.

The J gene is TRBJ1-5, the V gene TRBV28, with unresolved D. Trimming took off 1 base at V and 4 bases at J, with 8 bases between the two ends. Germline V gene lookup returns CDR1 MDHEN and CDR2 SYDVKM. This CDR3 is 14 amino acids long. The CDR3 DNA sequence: TGTGCCAGCAGTTTATCGGCGGGTAATCAGCCCCAGCATTTT. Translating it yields CASSLSAGNQPQHF.

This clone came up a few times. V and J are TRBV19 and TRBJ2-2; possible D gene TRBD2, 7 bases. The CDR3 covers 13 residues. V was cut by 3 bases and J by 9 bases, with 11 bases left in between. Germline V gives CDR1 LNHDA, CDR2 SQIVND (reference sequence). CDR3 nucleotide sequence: TGTGCCAGTAGTATGGGGGGGCCACGGGAGCTGTTTTTT. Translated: CASSMGGPRELFF.

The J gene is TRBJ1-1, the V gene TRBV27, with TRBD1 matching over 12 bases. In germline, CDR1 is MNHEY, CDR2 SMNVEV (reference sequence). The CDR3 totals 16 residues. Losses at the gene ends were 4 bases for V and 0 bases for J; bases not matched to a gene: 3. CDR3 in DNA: TGTGCCAGCAGTTCTGGGACAGGGGGCTTGAACACTGAAGCTTTCTTT. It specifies CASSSGTGGLNTEAFF.

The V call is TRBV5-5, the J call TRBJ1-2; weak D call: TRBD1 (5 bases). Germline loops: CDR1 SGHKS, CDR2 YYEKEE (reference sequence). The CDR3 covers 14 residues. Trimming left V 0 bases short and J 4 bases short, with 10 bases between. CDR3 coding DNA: TGTGCCAGCAGCTTGGATCAGGGCGTCTATGGCTACACCTTC. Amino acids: CASSLDQGVYGYTF.